A single sample is the source of the 26 T cell receptor beta chains below, sequenced in a study of T cells in Graves' hyperthyroidism and ophthalmopathy. Regions amplified from RNA transcripts were the TCR beta CDR3 regions. The HTBI primer set was used in a first-round RT-PCR of the TCR CDR3. MiXCR, run by TCRdb on the multiplex PCR reads, gives a single entry per CDR3 protein. Of 360,000 or so distinct CDR3 sequences in the sample, approximately 16% were seen once. The sample taken for sequencing was blood. These receptors were collected from a woman aged 55 to 70 with Graves' ophthalmopathy.

A few counts support this clonotype. This chain connects TRBV9 to TRBJ2-3, with D possibly being TRBD1 (5 bases). Trimming took 0 bases from V and 7 from J, leaving 21 bases between them. CDR3 length equals 17 residues. Germline lookup yields CDR1 SGDLS and CDR2 YYNGEE. The CDR3, as DNA: TGTGCCAGCAGCGTAGGTGAAAAGGGAAGGGGCCGCAATACGCAGTATTTT. Translated: CASSVGEKGRGRNTQYF.

The chain's CDR3 is CASNDRGQGKLAGVDGYEQYF. CDR3 DNA sequence: TGTGCCAGCAATGACCGGGGACAGGGGAAATTAGCGGGAGTCGACGGCTATGAGCAGTACTTC. The chain combines TRBV6-2 or TRBV6-3 with TRBJ2-1; TRBD1 is a possible D gene (10 bases). The J call is in doubt because the DNA end fits TRBJ2-7 better. The length of the CDR3 is 21 residues. Germline CDR1 reads MNHEY; CDR2 reads SVGEGT.

The sample holds many counts of this clonotype. The chain has TRBV10-1 and TRBJ2-5, with D perhaps TRBD1 or TRBD2 (7 bases each). In germline, CDR1 is WNHNN, CDR2 SYGVQD (reference sequence). V was pared by 7 bases and J by 0 bases, with 15 bases between. The CDR3 contains 15 residues. In DNA, the CDR3 is TGCGCCAGCACGACGACAGGGAGGGACCAAGAGACCCAGTACTTC. Translated, it gives CASTTTGRDQETQYF.

This clonotype was seen at least ten times. The chain employs TRBV24-1 and TRBJ2-5; the D gene is possibly TRBD2 (5 bases). There are 13 residues in the CDR3. From germline, CDR1 is KGHDR and CDR2 SFDVKD. The germline V and J ends were trimmed by 6 bases and 5 bases, with 12 bases remaining between them. The CDR3 loop is CATSSPSRETQYF. DNA for the CDR3: TGTGCCACCAGTAGTCCTAGCCGGGAGACCCAGTACTTC.

This clonotype appeared many times. The V and J genes are TRBV20-1 and TRBJ2-1; 12 nucleotides line up with TRBD2. The length of the CDR3 is 14 residues. The V gene end was trimmed by 6 bases and the J gene end by 10 bases; junction bases not matched to a gene: 10. The germline CDR1 and CDR2 sequences are DFQATT and SNEGSKA (reference sequence). For the CDR3, the DNA is TGCAGTGCCTCGACCGGGACTAGCGGGTGGGAGCAGTTCTTC. It translates to CSASTGTSGWEQFF.

This clonotype appeared many times. This sequence joins TRBV20-1 and TRBJ2-7; TRBD2 aligns across 9 bases. Germline values: CDR1 DFQATT, CDR2 SNEGSKA (reference sequence). The ends lost 0 bases at V and 3 bases at J; junction bases unmatched: 12. CDR3 size: 17 residues. CDR3 loop: CSARDRLGSGSFYEQYF. DNA for the CDR3: TGCAGTGCTAGAGATCGGCTAGGTAGCGGGAGTTTCTACGAGCAGTACTTC.

This clonotype appeared many times. The rearrangement links TRBV18 to TRBJ1-1, with D perhaps TRBD1 (5 bases). Germline V gene data show CDR1 as KGHSH and CDR2 as LQKENI. Trimming left V 1 base short and J 4 bases short, with 7 bases between. The CDR3 sequence is 13 residues long. The CDR3 nucleotides are TGTGCCAGCTCACCACAGGGGACCACTGAAGCTTTCTTT. Its translation: CASSPQGTTEAFF.

This clonotype was detected a few times. The rearrangement uses TRBV10-1 and TRBJ2-2; D gene uncertain. V was trimmed by 3 bases and J by 2 bases, leaving 10 bases between them. The CDR3 sequence is 15 residues long. Germline V CDR1 and CDR2: WNHNN, SYGVQD (reference sequence). The CDR3 here is CASSDGILNTGELFF. The CDR3 DNA sequence: TGCGCCAGCAGTGATGGGATCCTAAACACCGGGGAGCTGTTTTTT.

This clonotype showed up just a few times. The chain carries TRBV6-1 and TRBJ2-7; 13 nucleotides agree with TRBD2. Germline CDR1 reads MNHNS; CDR2 reads SASEGT. This CDR3 region has 14 residues. V gave up 10 bases and J gave up 2 bases; unmatched junction bases: 5. The chain's CDR3 is CATRTSGSPYEQYF. DNA for the CDR3: TGTGCCACCCGGACTAGCGGGAGTCCCTACGAGCAGTACTTC.

This sequence joins TRBV5-1 and TRBJ1-1, with TRBD1 matching 10 bases. This CDR3 has 14 residues. V was pared by 7 bases and J by 1 base, with 4 bases of the junction left unmatched. Germline CDR1 is SGHRS and CDR2 is YFSETQ. The CDR3 DNA is TGCGCCAGCGGCCGGGACAGGGGGAACACTGAAGCTTTCTTT. It codes for CASGRDRGNTEAFF.

This clonotype was observed a handful of times. The chain is built from TRBV24-1 and TRBJ2-1; 10 bases map to TRBD2. CDR1 is KGHDR, CDR2 SFDVKD, per germline. This CDR3 spans 14 amino acids. The ends lost 5 bases at V and 6 bases at J; junction bases unmatched: 3. CDR3 amino acids: CATSALAGVNEQFF. In DNA, the CDR3 is TGTGCCACCAGTGCCCTAGCGGGAGTCAATGAGCAGTTCTTC.

Ten or more counts support this clonotype. The chain employs TRBV6-1 and TRBJ2-5; D is possibly TRBD2 (6 bases). The CDR3 is 14 amino acids. In germline, CDR1 is MNHNS, CDR2 SASEGT. Trimming removed 7 bases from V and 5 bases from J, with 17 bases in between. This chain's CDR3 is CASNVGGSVETQYF. The CDR3 DNA sequence: TGTGCCAGCAATGTGGGGGGTAGCGTGGAGACCCAGTACTTC.

This chain uses TRBV30 with TRBJ2-6, with D unresolved. V was clipped by 0 bases and J by 0 bases, with 6 bases between them. The CDR3 contains 15 residues. The V gene's germline CDR1 is GTSNPN and CDR2 SVGIG (reference sequence). This CDR3 is CAWSVWNSGANVLTF. The CDR3 nucleotides read TGTGCCTGGAGTGTATGGAACTCTGGGGCCAACGTCCTGACTTTC.

The chain couples TRBV19 to TRBJ1-4; maybe TRBD1 (5 bases). The germline gives CDR1 LNHDA, CDR2 SQIVND (reference sequence). The CDR3 has 13 amino acids. V was cut by 7 bases and J by 8 bases, with 14 bases left in between. CDR3: CASTGYWGEKLFF. CDR3 sequence (DNA): TGTGCCAGTACCGGGTACTGGGGGGAAAAACTGTTTTTT.

This clonotype was observed at least ten times. This chain joins TRBV11-2 and TRBJ1-5; TRBD1 is a possible D gene (5 bases). CDR1 and CDR2 (germline): SGHAT, FQNNGV. This CDR3 spans 14 amino acids. The ends were cut back, 2 bases at V and 6 bases at J, with 11 bases in the middle. The CDR3 DNA is TGTGCCAGCAGCTTACTGGGGGTGGGTCAGCCCCAGCATTTT. It yields the protein CASSLLGVGQPQHF.

J is TRBJ2-1 and V is TRBV15; no clear D gene. Trimming pared 0 bases from V and 6 bases from J, leaving 6 bases between. Germline CDR1 reads LNHNV; CDR2 reads YYDKDF (reference sequence). The CDR3 totals 13 residues. The CDR3: CATSRDRANEQFF. The CDR3 DNA reads TGTGCCACCAGCAGAGATAGGGCCAATGAGCAGTTCTTC. The whole variable domain, remainder taken from reference TRBV15 and TRBJ2-1, is DAMVIQNPRYQVTQFGKPVTLSCSQTLNHNVMYWYQQKSSQAPKLLFHYYDKDFNNEADTPDNFQSRRPNTSFCFLDIRSPGLGDTAMYLCATSRDRANEQFFGPGTRLTVL.

This clonotype showed up many times. CDR3 nucleotides: TGCGCCAGCAGCTTTCGGGAGGACACTGAAGCTTTCTTT. This encodes CASSFREDTEAFF. This sequence joins TRBV5-1 and TRBJ1-1, with no clear D. Trimming took off 2 bases at V and 3 bases at J, with 8 bases between the two ends. Per the germline V gene, CDR1 is SGHRS and CDR2 is YFSETQ. CDR3 length equals 13 residues.

Comments on this clonotype: A read error may explain this, as a much larger clone is one base away. The chain recombines TRBV7-2 with TRBJ2-3, with 8 positions matching TRBD2. The CDR3 spans 16 residues. CDR1 and CDR2 from the germline V gene are SGHTA and FQGNSA. J gave up 2 bases and V 1 base, and 5 bases lay outside the gene matches. The CDR3 region has the DNA TGTGCCAGCAGCTTAGGGACTAGCCGACACACAGATACGCAGTATTTT. Protein: CASSLGTSRHTDTQYF.

This chain joins TRBV27 and TRBJ2-7; possibly TRBD1 for D (6 bases). Per germline, CDR1 MNHEY and CDR2 SMNVEV (reference sequence). The V and J ends lost 5 bases and 0 bases respectively, with 17 bases between them. This CDR3 has 16 amino acids. The chain's CDR3 is CASSRITGIGSYEQYF. CDR3 in DNA: TGTGCCAGCAGTAGGATCACAGGGATCGGCTCCTACGAGCAGTACTTC.

In this sample, this clonotype turned up many times. In DNA form, the CDR3 reads TGTGCCAGTAGTCGCGGGCAGGCTCAAGAGACCCAGTACTTC. Its protein product is CASSRGQAQETQYF. The rearrangement links TRBV19 to TRBJ2-5, with D tentatively TRBD2 (5 bases). V lost 5 bases and J lost 2, with 12 bases in between. The V gene's germline CDR1 is LNHDA and CDR2 SQIVND (reference sequence). CDR3 length: 14 amino acids.

This clonotype has ten or more counts. This sequence joins TRBV2 and TRBJ2-7; 8 nucleotides match TRBD2. Per germline, CDR1 SNHLY and CDR2 FYNNEI. J gave up 4 bases and V 4 bases, and 3 bases lay outside the gene matches. CDR3 length: 13 amino acids. CDR3 bases: TGTGCCAGCAGTGGGATAGCGGGGTACGAGCAGTACTTC. Its translation is CASSGIAGYEQYF.

This clonotype was detected only a few times. The V and J genes are TRBV29-1 and TRBJ2-1, with TRBD2 matching over 11 bases. Trimming removed 4 bases from V and 1 base from J; junction bases left unmatched: 3. Germline-derived CDR1 and CDR2 are SQVTM and ANQGSEA. This CDR3 contains 15 residues. The CDR3 sequence is CSVAGLAGSYNEQFF. Written as DNA, the CDR3 is TGCAGCGTTGCAGGACTAGCGGGTTCCTACAATGAGCAGTTCTTC.

The genes are TRBV18 and TRBJ2-5, with 7 bases matching TRBD1. Looked up from germline, CDR1 is KGHSH and CDR2 is LQKENI. The ends lost 3 bases at V and 5 bases at J; junction bases unmatched: 3. There are 13 residues in the CDR3. The CDR3 spells CASSPGQLETQYF. DNA for the CDR3: TGTGCCAGCTCACCGGGACAGTTGGAGACCCAGTACTTC. The whole variable domain, filled in from reference TRBV18 and TRBJ2-5, reads NAGVMQNPRHLVRRRGQEARLRCSPMKGHSHVYWYRQLPEEGLKFMVYLQKENIIDESGMPKERFSAEFPKEGPSILRIQQVVRGDSAAYFCASSPGQLETQYFGPGTRLLVL.

The chain links TRBV24-1 to TRBJ2-3, with TRBD1 matching over 7 bases. From germline, CDR1 is KGHDR and CDR2 SFDVKD. V lost 4 bases and J lost 0; bases outside the gene matches: 6. The CDR3 extends over 16 amino acids. The CDR3: CATSDTTGASTDTQYF. The CDR3 bases are TGTGCCACCAGTGACACCACAGGGGCTAGCACAGATACGCAGTATTTT.

CDR3 sequence: CASSGAGSGELFF. The CDR3 DNA reads TGTGCCAGCAGCGGGGCGGGCTCCGGGGAGCTGTTTTTT. The J gene is TRBJ2-2, the V gene TRBV12-3 or TRBV12-4, with D perhaps TRBD1 or TRBD2 (5 bases each). V was trimmed by 6 bases and J by 6 bases, leaving 11 bases between them. This CDR3 spans 13 amino acids.

This clonotype occurred a few times. The chain links TRBV19 to TRBJ2-2; 11 bases are a match to TRBD2. Germline CDR1 LNHDA, CDR2 SQIVND (reference sequence). The CDR3 extends over 16 amino acids. V shed 9 bases, J shed 2 bases, and the junction held 8 bases outside the gene matches. CDR3 loop: CASRTSGSRNTGELFF. CDR3 nucleotides: TGTGCCAGCCGTACTAGCGGGAGCCGAAACACCGGGGAGCTGTTTTTT. Drawing the rest from reference TRBV19 and TRBJ2-2, the complete variable domain is DGGITQSPKYLFRKEGQNVTLSCEQNLNHDAMYWYRQDPGQGLRLIYYSQIVNDFQKGDIAEGYSVSREKKESFPLTVTSAQKNPTAFYLCASRTSGSRNTGELFFGEGSRLTVL.